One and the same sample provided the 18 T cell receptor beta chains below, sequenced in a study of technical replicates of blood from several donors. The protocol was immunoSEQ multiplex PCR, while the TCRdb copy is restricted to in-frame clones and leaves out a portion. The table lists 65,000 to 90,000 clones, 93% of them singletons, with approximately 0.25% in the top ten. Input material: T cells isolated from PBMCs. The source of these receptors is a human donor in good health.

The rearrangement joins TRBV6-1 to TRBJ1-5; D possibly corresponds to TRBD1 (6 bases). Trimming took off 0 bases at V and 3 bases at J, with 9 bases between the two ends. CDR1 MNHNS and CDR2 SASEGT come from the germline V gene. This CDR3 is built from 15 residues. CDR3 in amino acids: CASSEAGTYNQPQHF. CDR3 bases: TGTGCCAGCAGTGAAGCGGGGACATACAATCAGCCCCAGCATTTT.

The CDR3 is CASRTGPANYGYTF. CDR3 nucleotides: TGTGCCAGCCGCACAGGGCCAGCCAACTATGGCTACACCTTC. The chain recombines TRBV6-5 with TRBJ1-2; D might be TRBD1 (6 bases). The CDR3 is made up of 14 amino acids. The ends were cut back, 8 bases at V and 2 bases at J, with 15 bases in the middle. CDR1 is MNHEY and CDR2 is SVGAGI in the germline V gene.

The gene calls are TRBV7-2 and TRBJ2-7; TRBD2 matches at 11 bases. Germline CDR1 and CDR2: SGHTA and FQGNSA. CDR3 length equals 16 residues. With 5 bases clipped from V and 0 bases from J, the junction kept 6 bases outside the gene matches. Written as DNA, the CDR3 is TGTGCCAGCAGCGGTCGACTAGCGGGACTCTCCTACGAGCAGTACTTC. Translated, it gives CASSGRLAGLSYEQYF.

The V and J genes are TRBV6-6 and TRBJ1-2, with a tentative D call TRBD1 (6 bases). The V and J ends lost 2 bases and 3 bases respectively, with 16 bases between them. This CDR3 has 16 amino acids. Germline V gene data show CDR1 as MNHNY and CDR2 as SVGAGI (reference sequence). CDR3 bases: TGTGCCAGCAGTTACCGGATCACAGGGTCGTACTATGGCTACACCTTC. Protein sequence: CASSYRITGSYYGYTF.

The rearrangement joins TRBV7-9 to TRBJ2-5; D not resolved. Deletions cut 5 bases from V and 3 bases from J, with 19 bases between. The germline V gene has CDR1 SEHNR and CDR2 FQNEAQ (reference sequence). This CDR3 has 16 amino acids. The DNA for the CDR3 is TGTGCCAGCAGCGCCCTTGCGCAGGTGGTCAAAGAGACCCAGTACTTC. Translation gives CASSALAQVVKETQYF.

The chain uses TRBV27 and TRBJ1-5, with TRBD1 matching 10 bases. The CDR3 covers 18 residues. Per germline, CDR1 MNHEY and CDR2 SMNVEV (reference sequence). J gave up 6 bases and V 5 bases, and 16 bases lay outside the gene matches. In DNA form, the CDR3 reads TGTGCCAGCAGTACTTACCTCCCCGGGACAGGGGAGGTTCAGCCCCAGCATTTT. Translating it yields CASSTYLPGTGEVQPQHF.

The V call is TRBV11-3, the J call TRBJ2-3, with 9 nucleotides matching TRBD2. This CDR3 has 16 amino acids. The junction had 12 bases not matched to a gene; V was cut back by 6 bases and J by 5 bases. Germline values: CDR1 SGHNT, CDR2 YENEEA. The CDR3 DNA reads TGTGCCAGCAGTTTTACTACAGCGGGGGGTATAGATACGCAGTATTTT. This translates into CASSFTTAGGIDTQYF.

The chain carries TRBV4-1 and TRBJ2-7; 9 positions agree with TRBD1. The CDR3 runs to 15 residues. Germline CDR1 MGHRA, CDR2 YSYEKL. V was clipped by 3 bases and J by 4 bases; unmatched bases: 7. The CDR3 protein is CASSHTGTGFYEQYF. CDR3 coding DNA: TGCGCCAGCAGCCATACAGGGACAGGGTTTTACGAGCAGTACTTC.

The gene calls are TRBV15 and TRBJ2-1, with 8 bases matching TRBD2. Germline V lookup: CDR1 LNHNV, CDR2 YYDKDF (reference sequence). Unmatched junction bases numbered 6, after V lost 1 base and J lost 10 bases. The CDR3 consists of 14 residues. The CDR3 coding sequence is TGTGCCACCAGCAGAGCTCGGGGGGGTCTAGAGCAGTTCTTC. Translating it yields CATSRARGGLEQFF.

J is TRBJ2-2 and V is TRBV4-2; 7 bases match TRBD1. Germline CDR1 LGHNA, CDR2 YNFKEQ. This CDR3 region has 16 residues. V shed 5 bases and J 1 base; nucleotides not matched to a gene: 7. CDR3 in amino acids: CASSAPGQKNTGELFF. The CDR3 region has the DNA TGTGCCAGCAGCGCTCCGGGACAGAAGAACACCGGGGAGCTGTTTTTT.

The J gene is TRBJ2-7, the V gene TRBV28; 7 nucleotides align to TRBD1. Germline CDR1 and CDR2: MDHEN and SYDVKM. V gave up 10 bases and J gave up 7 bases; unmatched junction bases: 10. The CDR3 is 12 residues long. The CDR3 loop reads CATKTGLREQYF. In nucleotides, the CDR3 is TGTGCCACCAAGACAGGGCTCAGAGAGCAGTACTTC.

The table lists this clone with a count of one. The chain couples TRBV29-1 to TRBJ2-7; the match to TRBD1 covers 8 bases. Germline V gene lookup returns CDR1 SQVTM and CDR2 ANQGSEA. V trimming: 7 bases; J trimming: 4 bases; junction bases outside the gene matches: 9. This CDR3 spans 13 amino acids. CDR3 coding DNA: TGCAGCGCGCTTCCAGGGGGCTCTTACGAGCAGTACTTC. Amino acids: CSALPGGSYEQYF.

Written as DNA, the CDR3 is TGTGCCAGCCCGGGTCTAGGCTCGGGGGTAAATCAGCCCCAGCATTTT. Encoded protein: CASPGLGSGVNQPQHF. The rearrangement uses TRBV7-4 and TRBJ1-5, with D tentatively TRBD1 (5 bases). In germline, CDR1 is SGHVT, CDR2 SQSDAQ. This CDR3 comprises 16 residues. Trimming cost V 8 bases and J 4 bases, with 21 bases left between them.

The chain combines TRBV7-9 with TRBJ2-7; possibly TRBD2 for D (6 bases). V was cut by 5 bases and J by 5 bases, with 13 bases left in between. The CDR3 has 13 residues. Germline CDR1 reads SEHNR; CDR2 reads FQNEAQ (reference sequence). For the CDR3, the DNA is TGTGCCAGCAGCGGGGCGGGATCTAACGAGCAGTACTTC. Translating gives CASSGAGSNEQYF.

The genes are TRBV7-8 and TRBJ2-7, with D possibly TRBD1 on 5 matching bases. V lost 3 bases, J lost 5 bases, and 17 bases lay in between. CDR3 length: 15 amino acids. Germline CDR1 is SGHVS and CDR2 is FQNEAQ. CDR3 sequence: CASSFRPGSVHEQYF. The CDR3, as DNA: TGTGCCAGCAGCTTTCGTCCAGGGTCGGTCCACGAGCAGTACTTC.

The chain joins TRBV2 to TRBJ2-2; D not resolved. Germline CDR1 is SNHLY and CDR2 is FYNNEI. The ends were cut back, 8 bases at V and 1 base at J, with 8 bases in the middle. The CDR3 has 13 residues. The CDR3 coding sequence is TGTGCCAGCCGCCAGGAGAACACCGGGGAGCTGTTTTTT. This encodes CASRQENTGELFF. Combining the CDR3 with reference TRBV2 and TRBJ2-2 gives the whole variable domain EPEVTQTPSHQVTQMGQEVILRCVPISNHLYFYWYRQILGQKVEFLVSFYNNEISEKSEIFDDQFSVERPDGSNFTLKIRSTKLEDSAMYFCASRQENTGELFFGEGSRLTVL.

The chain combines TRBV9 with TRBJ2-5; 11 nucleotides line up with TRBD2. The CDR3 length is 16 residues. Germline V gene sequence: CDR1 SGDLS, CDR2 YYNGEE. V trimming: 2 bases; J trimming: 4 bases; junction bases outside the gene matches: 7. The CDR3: CASSVSGGGFGETQYF. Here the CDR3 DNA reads TGTGCCAGCAGCGTTAGCGGGGGGGGATTTGGAGAGACCCAGTACTTC.

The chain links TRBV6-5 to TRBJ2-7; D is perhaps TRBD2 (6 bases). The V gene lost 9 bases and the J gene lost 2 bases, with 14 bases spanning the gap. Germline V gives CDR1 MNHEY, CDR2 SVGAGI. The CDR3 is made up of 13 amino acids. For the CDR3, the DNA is TGTGCCAGTTGGCCGTCGGGGGCCTACGAGCAGTACTTC. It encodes CASWPSGAYEQYF.